Listed below are T cell receptor beta chains from one sample, sequenced in a study of TIL therapy for anti-PD-1-resistant metastatic lung cancer. The assay was immunoSEQ multiplex PCR, and TCRdb's table has in-frame clones only and misses some. The sample shows about 50,000 clones, roughly 85% of them seen only once. Sequenced here: blood, sampled at baseline. These receptors were collected from a woman aged 30 to 85 with non-small cell lung cancer. CDR3s include the opening cysteine and the closing phenylalanine or tryptophan. A D gene is named only where the DNA matches it firmly. Clone size appears in some rows only: once, few, many, or a class for an expanded clone.

>15|TRBJ2-5|NA|TRBV5-5|TRBD2
TGTGCCAGCAGTGACGAACGGGCGGGAGGGGAGACCCAGTACTTC
CASSDERAGGETQYF
>14|TRBJ1-5|NA|TRBV19|NA
TGTGCCAGTCGCCCGTACAGGGATGAACAGCCCCAGCATTTT
CASRPYRDEQPQHF
>16|TRBJ1-4|few|TRBV5-1|TRBD1
TGCGCCAGCAGAGATCTCTCAGGGGGCGCCGGCGAAAAACTGTTTTTT
CASRDLSGGAGEKLFF
>14|TRBJ2-3|NA|TRBV10-3|TRBD1
TGTGCCATCAGACAGGGGGTGGTAACAGATACGCAGTATTTT
CAIRQGVVTDTQYF
>15|TRBJ1-2|NA|TRBV2|TRBD1
TGTGCCAGCAGTGGAGAGTCAGGGGGGGACTATGGCTACACCTTC
CASSGESGGDYGYTF
>13|TRBJ1-2|NA|TRBV7-9|NA
TGTGCCAGCAGCCGTGACAGCCTCTATGGCTACACCTTC
CASSRDSLYGYTF
>13|TRBJ2-7|NA|TRBV7-9|NA
TGTGCCAGCAGCTTAGGGGCAGACTACGAGCAGTACTTC
CASSLGADYEQYF
>15|TRBJ2-6|NA|TRBV27|TRBD1
TGTGCCAGCACCCGGACAGGGGCTGGGGCCAACGTCCTGACTTTC
CASTRTGAGANVLTF
>19|TRBJ1-2|few|TRBV15|TRBD1
TGTGCCACCAGCCTCCCCCTCCCCCCCTCCCGGACAGGGGAATATGGCTACACCTTC
CATSLPLPPSRTGEYGYTF
>11|TRBJ2-3|few|TRBV20-1|NA
TGCAGTGCGCGAAAAACAGATACGCAGTATTTT
CSARKTDTQYF
>18|TRBJ1-3|NA|TRBV9|NA
TGTGCCAGCAGCTCCCAGTTGGGGGGAACGTCAACTGGAAACACCATATATTTT
CASSSQLGGTSTGNTIYF
>15|TRBJ1-2|NA|TRBV6-6|NA
TGTGCCAGCAGTTGGACGGGGGCCCTCTTCTATGGCTACACCTTC
CASSWTGALFYGYTF
>15|TRBJ2-1|NA|TRBV5-1|NA
TGCGCCAGCAGCTTGGGAGGGAGAGACCCCAATGAGCAGTTCTTC
CASSLGGRDPNEQFF
>13|TRBJ1-5|few|TRBV19|TRBD1
TGTGCCAGCGGGAGACAGGGACGTCAGCCCCAGCATTTT
CASGRQGRQPQHF
>15|TRBJ2-3|NA|TRBV14|TRBD2
TGTGCCAGCAGCCCTCTAGCGGGAGTTACAGATACGCAGTATTTT
CASSPLAGVTDTQYF
>21|TRBJ2-3|NA|TRBV21-1|NA
TGTGCCAGCAGCAAAGGCGGCATGTCGGGAGAAGGGTGTTGGGACACAGATACGCAGTATTTT
CASSKGGMSGEGCWDTDTQYF
>15|TRBJ2-1|NA|TRBV19|TRBD2
TGTGCCAGTAGTGCGAATAGCGGGGGGAACAATGAGCAGTTCTTC
CASSANSGGNNEQFF
>14|TRBJ1-2|few|TRBV19|TRBD1
TGTGCCAGTAGTTACCGGGACAGGCTGTATGGCTACACCTTC
CASSYRDRLYGYTF
>15|TRBJ2-7|NA|TRBV2|NA
TGTGCCAGCAGTCTAGCGACAGCTGCGGCCTACGAGCAGTACTTC
CASSLATAAAYEQYF
>17|TRBJ2-1|NA|TRBV19|TRBD1
TGTGCCAGTAGTTTACAGGGGGCGCGGACCACCTACAATGAGCAGTTCTTC
CASSLQGARTTYNEQFF
>15|TRBJ1-1|NA|TRBV10-1|TRBD1
TGCGCCAGCAGTGAACTGGACAGGGAGAACACTGAAGCTTTCTTT
CASSELDRENTEAFF
>13|TRBJ1-2|few|TRBV25-1|TRBD1
TGTGCCAGCAGTGAAGACAGGGGAGGAGGCTACACCTTC
CASSEDRGGGYTF
>17|TRBJ2-6|NA|TRBV6-4|NA
TGTGCCAGCAGTGACTTTGGACTACGGTCTGGGGCCAACGTCCTGACTTTC
CASSDFGLRSGANVLTF
>14|TRBJ2-1|NA|TRBV9|TRBD1
TGTGCCAGCAGCGCAGGGACAGGTAGGAATGAGCAGTTCTTC
CASSAGTGRNEQFF
>12|TRBJ2-2|NA|TRBV14|NA
TGTGCCAGCAGCCAAGAAACCGGGGAGCTGTTTTTT
CASSQETGELFF
>16|TRBJ1-5|NA|TRBV5-5|TRBD1
TGTGCCAGCAGCTTGGAGCCGGGGACAGGGGCTCAGCCCCAGCATTTT
CASSLEPGTGAQPQHF
>17|TRBJ2-1|NA|TRBV5-4|TRBD1
TGTGCCAGCAGCACATACAAGGACAGGCTCGCCGTCAATGAGCAGTTCTTC
CASSTYKDRLAVNEQFF
>15|TRBJ2-2|NA|TRBV6-5|NA
TGTGCCAGCAGTCCCGGGACGGCGAACACCGGGGAGCTGTTTTTT
CASSPGTANTGELFF
>15|TRBJ1-1|NA|TRBV6-5|NA
TGTGCCAGCAGTTCGGCGGGGGCCATGAACACTGAAGCTTTCTTT
CASSSAGAMNTEAFF